This T cell receptor beta chain was identified during a study of Ad26.COV2.S vaccination and SARS-CoV-2 variants. Background on the study: Intramuscularly, Ad26.COV2.S was given either once or twice, 56 days apart. Study conclusions and caveats: Total T cell responses were possibly underestimated by TCR breadth and depth analyses. The authors reported substantial breadth in spike-specific CD8+ and CD4+ T cell responses after vaccination.

Points on this clone: The antigen remains unidentified.

Stated treatment: 15 to 20 received Ad26.COV2.S at low or high dose, single or two shots; about 5 received placebo; per-sample allocation not given. Repertoires come from day 63 after the first vaccine or placebo injection. Expressing Wuhan-strain SARS-CoV-2 spike, an Ad26 vector served as the vaccine. Assay used: immunoSEQ multiplex PCR; TCRdb lists only in-frame clones, some missing. The sample holds under 550,000 clones; around 89% are singletons and the top ten take less than 4%. The TCR was taken from a person aged 18 to 65 who received the Ad26.COV2.S COVID-19 vaccine or a placebo. Sequencing was performed on peripheral blood, taken in a trial of Ad26.COV2.S vaccine versus placebo.

CDR3 amino acids: CASSYSGQGFQPQHF. Here the CDR3 DNA reads TGTGCCAGCAGTTACTCTGGACAGGGGTTTCAGCCCCAGCATTTT. The chain carries TRBV6-2 or TRBV6-3 and TRBJ1-5; TRBD1 aligns across 9 bases. The J segment lost 6 bases and the V segment lost 0 bases, leaving 3 bases of the junction unmatched. Germline loops: CDR1 MNHEY, CDR2 SVGEGT. The CDR3 sequence is 15 residues long.